This TCR beta chain comes out of a study of blood T cell repertoires in COVID-19. Study at large: Samples came from the United States, Italy and Spain, spanning acute and convalescent COVID-19. PBMCs, B-cell-depleted T cells, or T cells were the source of the cDNA or gDNA that made up the material.

In the study's own analysis: Amplification of reference gene primers was used by the study to estimate nucleated cell counts. Assay used: immunoSEQ multiplex PCR; TCRdb lists only in-frame clones, some missing. Clone size and the V and J calls come from that table; the DNA yielded D and trimming. The sample lists some 120,000 clones; more than 70% were seen once. The germline V gene has CDR1 SGHRS and CDR2 YFSETQ. V lost 0 bases and J 3 bases, leaving 8 bases between the germline ends. CDR3 length: 14 residues. Sequencing was done on a sample of peripheral blood. The receptor comes from a woman under 40 who had recovered from COVID-19. V usage is TRBV5-1 and J usage is TRBJ2-3; D gene uncertain. CDR3 DNA sequence: TGCGCCAGCAGCTTGGTAGATTTTACAGATACGCAGTATTTT. This translates into CASSLVDFTDTQYF.